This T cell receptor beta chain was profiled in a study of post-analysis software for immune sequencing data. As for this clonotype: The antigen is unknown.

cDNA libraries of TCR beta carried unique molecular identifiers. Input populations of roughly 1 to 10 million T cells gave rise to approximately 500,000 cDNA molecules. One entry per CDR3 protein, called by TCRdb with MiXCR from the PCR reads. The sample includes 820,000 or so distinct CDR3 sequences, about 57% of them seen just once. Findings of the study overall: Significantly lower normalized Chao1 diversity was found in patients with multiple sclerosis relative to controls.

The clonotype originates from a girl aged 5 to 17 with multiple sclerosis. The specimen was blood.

The CDR3 loop is CSARSPGQNTEAFF. The DNA for the CDR3 is TGCAGTGCTAGATCGCCGGGACAGAACACTGAAGCTTTCTTT. This rearrangement joins TRBV20-1 to TRBJ1-1; a weak D match, TRBD1 (6 bases). The CDR3 length is 14 residues. V dropped 2 bases and J dropped 1 base, with 11 bases sitting between them. Germline V gives CDR1 DFQATT, CDR2 SNEGSKA (reference sequence).